Listed here are 8 T cell receptor beta chains from one sample, sequenced in a study of response to subunit inactivated influenza vaccine. MiXCR, run by TCRdb on the RT-PCR reads, gives a single entry per CDR3 protein. The sample holds around 570,000 distinct CDR3 sequences, approximately 10% seen once. In addition, the sample was reused for a study of T cells expressing NK-cell markers. That paper adds: Production of TCR beta cDNA relied on 5'RACE template switching with UMIs.

The sequencing here drew on PBMCs from blood, taken on the day of vaccination. The source is a man aged 50 to 60 who received an inactivated influenza vaccine.

At least ten counts were recorded for this clonotype. The rearrangement uses TRBV2 and TRBJ2-2; D may match TRBD1 or TRBD2 (5 bases each). The CDR3 sequence is 16 residues long. Deletions cut 6 bases from V and 0 bases from J, with 14 bases between. Germline CDR1 SNHLY, CDR2 FYNNEI. The CDR3 loop is CASRIGRGSNTGELFF. Here the CDR3 DNA reads TGTGCCAGCAGAATAGGACGGGGCTCGAACACCGGGGAGCTGTTTTTT.

This clonotype turned up a few times. The chain has TRBV6-1 and TRBJ2-3; D might be TRBD1 (6 bases). The length of the CDR3 is 15 residues. Between the trimmed V and J ends, which lost 1 base and 6 bases, there was a span of 14 bases. Germline values: CDR1 MNHNS, CDR2 SASEGT. CDR3 in amino acids: CASSEENRAADTQYF. The DNA of the CDR3 is TGTGCCAGCAGTGAAGAAAACAGGGCGGCGGATACGCAGTATTTT.

This rearrangement joins TRBV29-1 to TRBJ2-2, with D possibly matching TRBD1 (5 bases). The CDR3 is 12 amino acids. Germline assignment: CDR1 SQVTM and CDR2 ANQGSEA. The V and J ends lost 7 bases and 1 base respectively, with 7 bases between them. CDR3 sequence (DNA): TGCAGCGCCACAGGGAACACCGGGGAGCTGTTTTTT. It encodes CSATGNTGELFF.

The V call is TRBV15, the J call TRBJ2-1; a weak D match, TRBD2 (6 bases). CDR1 and CDR2 (germline): LNHNV, YYDKDF (reference sequence). This CDR3 comprises 13 residues. Trimming left V 2 bases short and J 15 bases short, with 17 bases between. CDR3 coding DNA: TGTGCCACCAGCAGATCCCGGGACTCAGTTCGGTTCTTC. Amino acid sequence: CATSRSRDSVRFF. Looking up the rest from reference TRBV15 and TRBJ2-1 gives the full variable domain: DAMVIQNPRYQVTQFGKPVTLSCSQTLNHNVMYWYQQKSSQAPKLLFHYYDKDFNNEADTPDNFQSRRPNTSFCFLDIRSPGLGDTAMYLCATSRSRDSVRFFGPGTRLTVL.

V is TRBV5-1 and J is TRBJ2-7; 8 bases align to TRBD2. V lost 5 bases, J lost 4 bases, and 5 bases stayed unmatched. Germline lookup yields CDR1 SGHRS and CDR2 YFSETQ. CDR3 size: 13 residues. As DNA, the CDR3 is TGCGCCAGCAGTAGAGCGGGAGTTTACGAGCAGTACTTC. Translation gives CASSRAGVYEQYF.

This clonotype appeared a few times. The chain employs TRBV20-1 and TRBJ2-2, with 7 bases that match TRBD2. After removal of 0 bases from V and 7 bases from J, the junction contained 5 bases not matched to a gene. Germline-derived CDR1 and CDR2 are DFQATT and SNEGSKA (reference sequence). This CDR3 contains 14 residues. In DNA, the CDR3 is TGCAGTGCTAGAGATGCAGGGAGGGGCGGGGAGCTGTTTTTT. It translates to CSARDAGRGGELFF.

This clonotype was seen a few times. V and J are TRBV7-6 and TRBJ2-1; 13 nucleotides agree with TRBD2. Germline CDR1 and CDR2: SGHVS and FNYEAQ. The CDR3 is made up of 16 amino acids. The trim removed 5 bases at V and 8 bases at J, leaving 9 bases unmatched. The CDR3 loop is CASSRLLAGGRDEQFF. The CDR3 DNA is TGTGCCAGCAGCCGACTACTAGCGGGAGGGCGGGATGAGCAGTTCTTC.

CDR3 region: CSVVTPATYEQYF. CDR3 coding DNA: TGCAGCGTTGTGACGCCGGCTACCTACGAGCAGTACTTC. The chain combines TRBV29-1 with TRBJ2-7; D is uncertain. The V end was cut by 4 bases, the J end by 2 bases, with 12 bases between. Germline V gene data show CDR1 as SQVTM and CDR2 as ANQGSEA. The CDR3 runs to 13 residues.